The sequence of this T cell receptor (beta chain) was determined in a study of T-cell memory formation after mild COVID-19 (dated by TCRdb to the early 2020s). For the wider study: Most TCR sequence clusters were specific to one of the two donors. Longitudinal TCRalpha and TCRbeta repertoire sequencing tracked T-cell clones expanding and contracting after mild COVID-19 in a couple of donors. Two young, previously healthy adult volunteers made up the cohort, one male and one female. Study-wide conclusions, independent of this receptor: Contracting CD4+ clones were found mainly in CM and EM memory subsets, while CD8+ clones were enriched in EMRA. Only a couple of mild cases were covered in the study, and larger cohorts including severe cases with pre-infection samples were considered necessary. The detection of some responding clones in pre-infection memory suggests that pre-existing cross-reactive memory T cells joined the SARS-CoV-2 response. Clones that contracted from day 15 to 85 showed balanced CD4/CD8 phenotypes, whereas a second wave of clones that expanded from day 15 to 37 leaned towards CD4+. SARS-CoV-2 specificity was not confirmed for the second-wave clones peaking on day 37.

From the cysteine through the phenylalanine, the CDR3 covers 15 amino acids. Just the 45-base CDR3 DNA is kept, in frame starting at base 1. V sheds 5 bases and J sheds 3 bases, leaving 16 bases between their ends. CDR1 and CDR2 were assigned from the germline V gene (reference sequence) as SEHNR and FQNEAQ. TCRdb names Illumina NovaSeq 6000 as the instrument used. cDNA libraries for TCRalpha and TCRbeta were prepared by 5'RACE using constant-segment primers, with sample barcodes and unique molecular identifiers added. RNA was extracted from every sample with Trizol reagent. Amplification of the libraries took two PCR steps, and the second step added a second sample barcode plus Illumina TruSeq adapters. Libraries were sequenced on an Illumina NovaSeq with 2 x 150 bp paired-end reads. The authors' analysis ran thus. With migec v1.2.7, reads were demultiplexed and then collapsed into UMI-guided consensus sequences. With mixcr v2.1.11, UMI consensuses were aligned to TRA and TRB V and J templates and assembled into clonotypes. Clonotypes were classified as expanded or contracted when called significant by both edgeR and NoisET, with noise models trained on biological replicates. For edgeR calls, the cutoffs were a false discovery rate-adjusted p below 0.01 and a log2 fold-change threshold of 1. As an exploratory analysis of dynamics, max-normalized trajectories of the 1000 most abundant clonotypes were examined with PCA combined with hierarchical clustering. Separately sequenced CD4+ and CD8+ repertoires were used to assign the CD4 or CD8 phenotype of responding clones. Through fastp at Q25 and MiXCR, TCRdb rebuilt clones from the public reads, retaining in-frame beta chains. Each entry merges the rows of one CDR3 protein and shows their most common DNA and genes. For this entry, the V and J calls and clone size follow TCRdb and not the study's own pipeline. The sample includes under 450,000 distinct CDR3 sequences, with 13% to 15% observed a single time. The ten largest clones capture less than 25% of the sample.

This clonotype has a handful of counts. Its binding antigen is unknown. No qualities accompany the bases; no much larger clone lies one base away. Ficoll-Paque density gradient centrifugation was used to isolate PBMCs. The chain employs TRBV7-9 and TRBJ1-2, with the D gene not clear enough to name. The sequenced sample was PBMCs or a T cell subset sorted from them (not recorded which). The clonotype comes from a man aged 18 to 35 who had mild COVID-19 (a few samples of this study predate the infection). The sample titles of this study are shuffled in the database, so cell type and time point are left out; the donor was told from shared clones. The DNA is as follows: TGTGCCAGCAGCCCCGAACCCGCTTTGGACTATGGCTACACCTTC. Protein translation: CASSPEPALDYGYTF.